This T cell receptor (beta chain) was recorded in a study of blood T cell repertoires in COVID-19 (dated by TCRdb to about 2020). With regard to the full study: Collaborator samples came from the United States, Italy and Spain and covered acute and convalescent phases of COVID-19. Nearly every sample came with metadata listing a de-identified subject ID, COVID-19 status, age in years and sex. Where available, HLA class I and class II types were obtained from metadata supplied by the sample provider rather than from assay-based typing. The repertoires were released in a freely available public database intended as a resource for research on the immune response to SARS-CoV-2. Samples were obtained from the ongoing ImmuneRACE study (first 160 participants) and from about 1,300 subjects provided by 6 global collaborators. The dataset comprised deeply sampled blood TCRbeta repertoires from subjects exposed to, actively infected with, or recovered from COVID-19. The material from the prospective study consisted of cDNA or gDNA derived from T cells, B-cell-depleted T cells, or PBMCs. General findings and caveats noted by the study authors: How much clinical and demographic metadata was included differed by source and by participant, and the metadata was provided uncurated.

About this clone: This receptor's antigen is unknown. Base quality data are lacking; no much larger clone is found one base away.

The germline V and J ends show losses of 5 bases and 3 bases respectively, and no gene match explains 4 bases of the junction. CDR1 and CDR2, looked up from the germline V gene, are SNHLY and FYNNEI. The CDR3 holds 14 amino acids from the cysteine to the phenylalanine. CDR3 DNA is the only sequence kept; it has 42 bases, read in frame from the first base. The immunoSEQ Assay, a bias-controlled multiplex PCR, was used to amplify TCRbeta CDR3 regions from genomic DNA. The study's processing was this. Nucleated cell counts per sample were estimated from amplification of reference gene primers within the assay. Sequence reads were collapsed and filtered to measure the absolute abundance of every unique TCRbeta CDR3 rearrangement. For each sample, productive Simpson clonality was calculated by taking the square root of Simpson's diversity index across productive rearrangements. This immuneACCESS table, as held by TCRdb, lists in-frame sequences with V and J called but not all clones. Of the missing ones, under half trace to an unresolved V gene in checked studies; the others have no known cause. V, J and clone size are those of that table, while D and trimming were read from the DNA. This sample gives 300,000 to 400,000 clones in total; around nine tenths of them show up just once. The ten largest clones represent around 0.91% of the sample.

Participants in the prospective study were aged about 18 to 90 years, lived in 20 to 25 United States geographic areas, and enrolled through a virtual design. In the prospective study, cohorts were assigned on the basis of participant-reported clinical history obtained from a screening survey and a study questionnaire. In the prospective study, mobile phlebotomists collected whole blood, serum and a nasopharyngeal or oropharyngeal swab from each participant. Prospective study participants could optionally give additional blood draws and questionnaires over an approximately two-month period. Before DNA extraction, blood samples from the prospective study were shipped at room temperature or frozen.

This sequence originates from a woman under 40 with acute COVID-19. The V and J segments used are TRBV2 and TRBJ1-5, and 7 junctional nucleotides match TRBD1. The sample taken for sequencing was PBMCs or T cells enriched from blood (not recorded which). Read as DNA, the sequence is TGTGCCAGCAGTAGGGGGACAGTCAATCAGCCCCAGCATTTT. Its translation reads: CASSRGTVNQPQHF. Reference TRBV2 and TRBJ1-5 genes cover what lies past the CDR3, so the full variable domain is EPEVTQTPSHQVTQMGQEVILRCVPISNHLYFYWYRQILGQKVEFLVSFYNNEISEKSEIFDDQFSVERPDGSNFTLKIRSTKLEDSAMYFCASSRGTVNQPQHFGDGTRLSIL.